This T cell receptor (beta chain) was obtained from a study of blood T cell repertoires in COVID-19. Study background: Spain, Italy and the United States supplied samples that represented acute and convalescent COVID-19. The analysed material was cDNA or gDNA that came from T cells, B-cell-depleted T cells, or PBMCs.

The Seattle patients joined while their infection was active and were tracked longitudinally afterward. Original data processing: Cell counts per sample came from amplifying reference gene primers. Clones were read by immunoSEQ multiplex PCR, and TCRdb kept only the in-frame ones, dropping some. V, J and clone size reflect that table, while D and trimming were determined from the DNA. The top ten hold more than 5% of the sample, which has around 94,000 clones, around 87% seen once. Germline V gene lookup returns CDR1 PRHDT and CDR2 FYEKMQ (reference sequence). Trimming shortened V by 5 bases and J by 8 bases, and 18 bases separated the two germline ends. CDR3 length: 15 residues.

The rearrangement links TRBV13 to TRBJ1-4; D is perhaps TRBD1 (5 bases). This clonotype was obtained from a woman aged 45-65 years with COVID-19, enrolled during active disease. Material: peripheral blood. CDR3 protein: CASSIYGAPKEKLFF. In DNA form, the CDR3 reads TGTGCCAGCAGCATATATGGGGCACCCAAGGAAAAACTGTTTTTT.